This entry lists 22 T cell receptor beta chains sequenced from one sample in a study of blood T cell repertoires in COVID-19. TCRdb's copy holds only in-frame clones and misses some; the assay was immunoSEQ multiplex PCR. The table lists over 250,000 clones, less than 85% of them singletons. The sequencing input was peripheral blood. The receptors shown here come from a human donor with COVID-19, enrolled during active disease. The donor label of this sample is uncertain.

This clone was picked up a small number of times. The V call is TRBV5-1, the J call TRBJ1-2; 7 nucleotides match TRBD1. The junction had 8 bases not matched to a gene; V was cut back by 7 bases and J by 2 bases. The CDR3 has 14 residues. Germline V lookup: CDR1 SGHRS, CDR2 YFSETQ. CDR3 protein: CASGQQGRNYGYTF. CDR3 DNA sequence: TGCGCCAGCGGCCAACAGGGGAGAAACTATGGCTACACCTTC.

The J gene is TRBJ1-5, the V gene TRBV28, with D perhaps matching TRBD1 (6 bases). Per the germline V gene, CDR1 is MDHEN and CDR2 is SYDVKM. The CDR3 runs 14 residues. V gave up 7 bases and J gave up 1 base, with 11 bases separating them. The CDR3 sequence is CASITGPSNQPQHF. The CDR3 nucleotides are TGTGCCAGCATAACAGGGCCCAGCAATCAGCCCCAGCATTTT.

The genes are TRBV2 and TRBJ2-1; D gene uncertain. Germline V lookup: CDR1 SNHLY, CDR2 FYNNEI. The length of the CDR3 is 13 residues. The V gene lost 8 bases and the J gene lost 0 bases, with 8 bases spanning the gap. This CDR3 reads CASGRSSYNEQFF. The CDR3 DNA reads TGTGCCAGCGGCAGAAGCTCCTACAATGAGCAGTTCTTC.

The J gene is TRBJ2-3, the V gene TRBV9; TRBD2 might be the D (6 bases). Between the trimmed V and J ends, which lost 0 bases and 4 bases, there was a span of 12 bases. CDR3 length: 15 residues. Germline loops: CDR1 SGDLS, CDR2 YYNGEE. CDR3 sequence reads: CASSVDGGIPDTQYF. For the CDR3, the DNA is TGTGCCAGCAGCGTAGATGGGGGGATCCCAGATACGCAGTATTTT.

The gene calls are TRBV7-9 and TRBJ1-5, with 10 bases fitting TRBD1. V lost 3 bases, J lost 2 bases, and 1 base stayed unmatched. CDR1 is SEHNR, CDR2 FQNEAQ, per germline (reference sequence). This CDR3 spans 15 amino acids. Here the CDR3 reads CASSFGTGGNQPQHF. DNA for the CDR3: TGTGCCAGCAGCTTCGGGACAGGGGGCAATCAGCCCCAGCATTTT. Looking up the rest from reference TRBV7-9 and TRBJ1-5 gives the full variable domain: DTGVSQNPRHKITKRGQNVTFRCDPISEHNRLYWYRQTLGQGPEFLTYFQNEAQLEKSRLLSDRFSAERPKGSFSTLEIQRTEQGDSAMYLCASSFGTGGNQPQHFGDGTRLSIL.

The chain uses TRBV13 and TRBJ2-5; 10 bases fit TRBD2. The CDR3 covers 16 residues. V trimming: 5 bases; J trimming: 0 bases; junction bases outside the gene matches: 6. Germline V gives CDR1 PRHDT, CDR2 FYEKMQ (reference sequence). The CDR3 DNA sequence: TGTGCCAGCAGCAAAAAGACTAGCGGGTACCAAGAGACCCAGTACTTC. It encodes CASSKKTSGYQETQYF.

The CDR3 nucleotides are TGCAGCGGGGGACCACTCACTGAAGCTTTCTTT. Its protein is CSGGPLTEAFF. The chain is built from TRBV29-1 and TRBJ1-1, with D possibly TRBD1 on 5 matching bases. The germline V gene encodes CDR1 SQVTM and CDR2 ANQGSEA. The CDR3 sequence is 11 residues long. With 7 bases removed from V and 4 bases from J, the gap between germline ends came to 10 bases.

This clone came up a few times. The chain uses TRBV19 and TRBJ1-3; TRBD1 is a possible D gene (5 bases). Deletions cut 3 bases from V and 0 bases from J, with 6 bases between. The CDR3 consists of 14 residues. CDR1 is LNHDA, CDR2 SQIVND, per germline (reference sequence). This CDR3 is CASSIDSSGNTIYF. The CDR3 region has the DNA TGTGCCAGTAGTATCGACAGCTCTGGAAACACCATATATTTT.

The chain couples TRBV6-5 to TRBJ1-5; 7 bases map to TRBD1. The CDR3 is 14 residues long. Germline CDR1 MNHEY, CDR2 SVGAGI. J gave up 6 bases and V 6 bases, and 8 bases lay outside the gene matches. CDR3: CASSPDRDPQPQHF. In DNA form, the CDR3 reads TGTGCCAGCAGCCCCGACAGGGATCCTCAGCCCCAGCATTTT.

The chain uses TRBV5-1 and TRBJ2-5; 12 bases are shared with TRBD2. V lost 4 bases, J lost 1 base, and 5 bases stayed unmatched. Germline lookup yields CDR1 SGHRS and CDR2 YFSETQ. The length of the CDR3 is 16 residues. CDR3 DNA sequence: TGCGCCAGCAGCCACGGACTAGCGGGGTTCCAAGAGACCCAGTACTTC. Protein: CASSHGLAGFQETQYF.

CDR3 loop: CAISELGGVGEAFF. In DNA form, the CDR3 reads TGTGCCATCAGTGAGTTAGGCGGGGTGGGTGAAGCTTTCTTT. The chain is built from TRBV10-3 and TRBJ1-1; D remains ambiguous. CDR1 and CDR2 from the germline V gene are ENHRY and SYGVKD. CDR3 size: 14 residues. Trimming shortened V by 1 base and J by 7 bases, and 13 bases separated the two germline ends.

The CDR3 reads CASSQAGLAYNEQFF. The CDR3 DNA reads as TGTGCCAGCAGCCAAGCGGGACTAGCCTACAATGAGCAGTTCTTC. J is TRBJ2-1 and V is TRBV3-1 (or the pseudogene TRBV3-2), with 8 bases aligning to TRBD2. This CDR3 contains 15 residues. Germline V gives CDR1 LGHDT, CDR2 YNNKEL (reference sequence). The V and J ends lost 1 base and 2 bases, in that order; junction bases with no gene match: 1.

The CDR3 here is CASSIQYTDTQYF. The CDR3 DNA is TGTGCCAGTAGTATTCAGTACACAGATACGCAGTATTTT. The gene calls are TRBV19 and TRBJ2-3; D unresolved. Trimming shortened V by 3 bases and J by 2 bases, and 6 bases separated the two germline ends. The CDR3 consists of 13 residues. CDR1 and CDR2 (germline): LNHDA, SQIVND (reference sequence).

This chain connects TRBV3-1 (or the pseudogene TRBV3-2) to TRBJ1-3; the D gene is possibly TRBD1 (5 bases). Germline V CDR1 and CDR2: LGHDT, YNNKEL (reference sequence). Trimming left V 4 bases short and J 9 bases short, with 25 bases between. The CDR3 is made up of 17 amino acids. CDR3: CASSPRGTTGWGGTIYF. The CDR3 DNA follows: TGTGCCAGCAGCCCGCGGGGGACTACTGGGTGGGGAGGCACCATATATTTT.

V is TRBV27 and J is TRBJ1-4; unclear D gene. The germline V and J ends were trimmed by 6 bases and 8 bases, with 16 bases remaining between them. This CDR3 has 14 residues. Germline CDR1 is MNHEY and CDR2 is SMNVEV (reference sequence). For the CDR3, the DNA is TGTGCCAGCAGAAAGAATTGGGGAGGGGAAAAACTGTTTTTT. Translated, it gives CASRKNWGGEKLFF.

The rearrangement uses TRBV3-1 (or the pseudogene TRBV3-2) and TRBJ2-5; 8 nucleotides agree with TRBD2. Trimming took 0 bases from V and 13 from J; bases not matched to a gene: 13. In germline, CDR1 is LGHDT, CDR2 YNNKEL (reference sequence). The CDR3 spans 15 residues. The chain's CDR3 is CASSQDPSGSRARYF. The CDR3 DNA is TGTGCCAGCAGCCAAGACCCCAGCGGGAGCCGGGCACGGTACTTC.

V gene TRBV30 combines with J gene TRBJ2-3; the match to TRBD2 covers 8 bases. The CDR3 consists of 15 residues. CDR1 is GTSNPN and CDR2 is SVGIG in the germline V gene (reference sequence). V shed 0 bases and J 4 bases; nucleotides not matched to a gene: 6. The CDR3, as DNA: TGTGCCTGGAGTGTACCGAGCGGGGGTGCAGATACGCAGTATTTT. Translation gives CAWSVPSGGADTQYF.

This rearrangement joins TRBV5-1 to TRBJ2-2, with TRBD2 matching 9 bases. CDR1 is SGHRS, CDR2 YFSETQ, per germline. This CDR3 region has 15 residues. After removal of 4 bases from V and 3 bases from J, the junction contained 4 bases not matched to a gene. DNA for the CDR3: TGCGCCAGCAGCACCTTAGCGGGGGACACCGGGGAGCTGTTTTTT. It specifies CASSTLAGDTGELFF.

This clone was detected only once. This chain uses TRBV6-5 with TRBJ2-1, with 8 nucleotides matching TRBD2. The CDR3 sequence is 15 residues long. The germline V gene has CDR1 MNHEY and CDR2 SVGAGI. With V trimmed by 6 bases and J by 6 bases, 10 bases remained unmatched. In DNA, the CDR3 is TGTGCCAGCAGAAAGCGGGGGAGGGCCGCCAATGAGCAGTTCTTC. Its translation is CASRKRGRAANEQFF.

This clone appeared a few times. The CDR3 region is CASGTLSPGKLFF. The CDR3 coding sequence is TGTGCCAGCGGCACCTTATCTCCGGGAAAACTGTTTTTT. The gene calls are TRBV27 and TRBJ1-4; no firm D call. V was pared by 8 bases and J by 10 bases, with 17 bases between. Germline V gene data show CDR1 as MNHEY and CDR2 as SMNVEV (reference sequence). The CDR3 extends over 13 amino acids.

V and J are TRBV5-1 and TRBJ2-5; 16 positions match TRBD2. This CDR3 region has 16 residues. The ends lost 4 bases at V and 5 bases at J; junction bases unmatched: 5. CDR1 is SGHRS, CDR2 YFSETQ, per germline. The CDR3 coding sequence is TGCGCCAGCAGCCAGGGACTAGCGGGAGGGCCCGAGACCCAGTACTTC. It is translated as CASSQGLAGGPETQYF.

J is TRBJ2-1 and V is TRBV7-9, with D maybe TRBD1 (5 bases). Germline V gives CDR1 SEHNR, CDR2 FQNEAQ (reference sequence). With 5 bases removed from V and 12 bases from J, the gap between germline ends came to 14 bases. The CDR3 is 12 residues long. The CDR3 protein is CASSPPEGVQFF. CDR3 bases: TGTGCCAGCAGCCCCCCAGAAGGGGTGCAGTTCTTC. Variable domain in full (rest from reference TRBV7-9 and TRBJ2-1): DTGVSQNPRHKITKRGQNVTFRCDPISEHNRLYWYRQTLGQGPEFLTYFQNEAQLEKSRLLSDRFSAERPKGSFSTLEIQRTEQGDSAMYLCASSPPEGVQFFGPGTRLTVL.